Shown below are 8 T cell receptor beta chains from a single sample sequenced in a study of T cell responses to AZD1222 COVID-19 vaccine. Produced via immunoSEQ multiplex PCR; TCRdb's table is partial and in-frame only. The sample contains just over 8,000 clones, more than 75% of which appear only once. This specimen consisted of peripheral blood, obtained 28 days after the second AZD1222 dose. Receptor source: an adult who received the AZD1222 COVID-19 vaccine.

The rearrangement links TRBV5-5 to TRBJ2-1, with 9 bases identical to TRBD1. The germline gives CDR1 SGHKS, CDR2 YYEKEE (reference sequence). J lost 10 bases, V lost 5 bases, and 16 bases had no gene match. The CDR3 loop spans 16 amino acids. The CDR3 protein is CASRDYRARTGVEQFF. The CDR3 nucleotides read TGTGCCAGCAGGGATTACAGAGCCCGGACAGGGGTGGAGCAGTTCTTC.

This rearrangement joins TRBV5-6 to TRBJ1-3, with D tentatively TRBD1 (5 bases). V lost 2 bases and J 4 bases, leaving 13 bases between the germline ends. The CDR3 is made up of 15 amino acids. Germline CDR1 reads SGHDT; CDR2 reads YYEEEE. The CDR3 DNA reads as TGTGCCAGCAGCTTCTTCGGGACTGCCGGAAACACCATATATTTT. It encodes CASSFFGTAGNTIYF.

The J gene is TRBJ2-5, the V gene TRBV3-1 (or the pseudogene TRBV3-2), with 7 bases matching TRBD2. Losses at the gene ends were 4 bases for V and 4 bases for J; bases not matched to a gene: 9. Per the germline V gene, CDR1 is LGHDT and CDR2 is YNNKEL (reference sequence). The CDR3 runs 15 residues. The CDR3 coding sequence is TGTGCCAGCAGCCCCCTCTGGGGGGGTGGAGAGACCCAGTACTTC. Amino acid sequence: CASSPLWGGGETQYF.

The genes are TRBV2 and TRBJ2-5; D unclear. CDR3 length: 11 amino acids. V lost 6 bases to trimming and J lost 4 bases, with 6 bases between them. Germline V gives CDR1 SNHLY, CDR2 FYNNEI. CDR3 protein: CASSALETQYF. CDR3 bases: TGTGCCAGCAGCGCACTAGAGACCCAGTACTTC. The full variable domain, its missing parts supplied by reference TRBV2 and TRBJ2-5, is EPEVTQTPSHQVTQMGQEVILRCVPISNHLYFYWYRQILGQKVEFLVSFYNNEISEKSEIFDDQFSVERPDGSNFTLKIRSTKLEDSAMYFCASSALETQYFGPGTRLLVL.

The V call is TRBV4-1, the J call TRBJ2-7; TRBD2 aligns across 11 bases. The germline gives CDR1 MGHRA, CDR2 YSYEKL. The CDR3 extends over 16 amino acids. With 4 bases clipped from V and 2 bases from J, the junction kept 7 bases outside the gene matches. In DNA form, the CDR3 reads TGCGCCAGCAGCCCACGGACTAGCGGGCGTACCTACGAGCAGTACTTC. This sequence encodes CASSPRTSGRTYEQYF.

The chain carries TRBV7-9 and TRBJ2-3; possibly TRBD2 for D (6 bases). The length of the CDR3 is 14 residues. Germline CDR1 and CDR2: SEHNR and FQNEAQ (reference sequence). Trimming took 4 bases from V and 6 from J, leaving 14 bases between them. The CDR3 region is CASSSLREADTQYF. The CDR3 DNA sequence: TGTGCCAGCAGCTCGCTTAGGGAGGCGGATACGCAGTATTTT. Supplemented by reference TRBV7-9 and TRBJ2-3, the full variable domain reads DTGVSQNPRHKITKRGQNVTFRCDPISEHNRLYWYRQTLGQGPEFLTYFQNEAQLEKSRLLSDRFSAERPKGSFSTLEIQRTEQGDSAMYLCASSSLREADTQYFGPGTRLTVL.

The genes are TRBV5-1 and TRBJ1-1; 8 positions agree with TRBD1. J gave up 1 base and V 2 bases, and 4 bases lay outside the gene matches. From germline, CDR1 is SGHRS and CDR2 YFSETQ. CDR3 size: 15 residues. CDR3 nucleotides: TGCGCCAGCAGCTTTCGGGGACAGGCGAACACTGAAGCTTTCTTT. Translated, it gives CASSFRGQANTEAFF.

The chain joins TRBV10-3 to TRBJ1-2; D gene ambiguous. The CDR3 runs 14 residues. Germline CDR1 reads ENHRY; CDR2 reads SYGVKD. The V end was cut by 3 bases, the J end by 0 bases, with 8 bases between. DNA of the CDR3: TGTGCCATCAGTGAAAGGTTAGCTAACTATGGCTACACCTTC. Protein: CAISERLANYGYTF.